The subject of this entry is one TCR beta chain. Some clones are missing from TCRdb's copy, which holds only in-frame ones; the method was immunoSEQ multiplex PCR. The data show about 110,000 clones, 71% seen once. These data are taken from a study of blood T cell repertoires in COVID-19. Across the whole study: The origin of the acute and convalescent COVID-19 samples was the United States, Italy and Spain. The analysed material was cDNA or gDNA that came from T cells, B-cell-depleted T cells, or PBMCs.

CDR1 and CDR2 (germline): MRHNA, SNTAGT. The CDR3 runs to 16 residues. V dropped 0 bases and J dropped 2 bases, with 12 bases sitting between them. The chain combines TRBV6-4 with TRBJ2-3, with a tentative D call TRBD2 (5 bases). Material for sequencing was peripheral blood. The sequence was obtained from a woman between 35 and 50 years old with acute or convalescent COVID-19. CDR3: CASSDSMTTHTDTQYF. The CDR3 DNA follows: TGTGCCAGCAGTGACTCCATGACTACCCACACAGATACGCAGTATTTT.